Listed below are T cell receptor beta chains from one sample, sequenced in a study of PD-L1 blockade in urothelial cancer. Measured with immunoSEQ multiplex PCR; TCRdb has only the in-frame clones, and not every one. Among 130,000 or so clones, approximately 88% were seen once, and the ten largest hold 3.2%. The sequences come from PBMCs, collected around atezolizumab (anti-PD-L1) treatment. These receptors all come from a man aged 50 to 59 with urothelial cancer. Both conserved end residues are part of each CDR3. D genes are given only for firm matches. Only some rows state a clone size, as once, few, many or a class for expanded clones.

clone size	D gene	V gene	J gene	CDR3 DNA	CDR3 protein
once	-	TRBV6-5	TRBJ2-5	TGTGCCAGCAGTTACTCTTCTTTCCAAGAGACCCAGTACTTC	CASSYSSFQETQYF
-	TRBD1	TRBV19	TRBJ1-2	TGTGCCAGTAGTGCCGGGACAGGGTCGGTTAACTATGGCTACACCTTC	CASSAGTGSVNYGYTF
-	-	TRBV19	TRBJ1-5	TGTGCCAGTAGTACCCTCGGAGGGAGCAATCAGCCCCAGCATTTT	CASSTLGGSNQPQHF
-	TRBD2	TRBV11-2	TRBJ2-5	TGTGCCAGCAGCTTGATAGCGGGCCAAGAGACCCAGTACTTC	CASSLIAGQETQYF
once	-	TRBV7-2	TRBJ2-1	TGTGCCAGCAGCCAACTCCAGGCCGGATACAATGAGCAGTTCTTC	CASSQLQAGYNEQFF
-	-	TRBV19	TRBJ1-2	TGTGCCAGTAGTCCGGAGGGGCGTCTCGGGGGCTACACCTTC	CASSPEGRLGGYTF
-	-	TRBV5-4	TRBJ1-3	TGTGCCAGCAGCTTAGGACACCTCTCTGGAAACACCATATATTTT	CASSLGHLSGNTIYF
-	TRBD1	TRBV28	TRBJ1-1	TGTGCCAGCAGTTACCAGGGGGCGAACACTGAAGCTTTCTTT	CASSYQGANTEAFF
-	TRBD1	TRBV28	TRBJ1-2	TGTGCCAGCAGTTTAGCCCTGACAGGGACGGAGGGCTACACCTTC	CASSLALTGTEGYTF
-	TRBD1	TRBV28	TRBJ1-5	TGTGCCAGCAGTTTATATGGACAGGGGGGACCTCAGCCCCAGCATTTT	CASSLYGQGGPQPQHF
-	-	TRBV28	TRBJ1-3	TGTGCCAGCAGTTTATACGGGACAATCTCTGGAAACACCATATATTTT	CASSLYGTISGNTIYF
-	TRBD1	TRBV29-1	TRBJ2-2	TGCAGCGTTACCGGGACAGGGAACACCGGGGAGCTGTTTTTT	CSVTGTGNTGELFF
-	-	TRBV10-3	TRBJ1-2	TGTGCCATCAGTGGACAAAAAGATGGCTACACCTTC	CAISGQKDGYTF
-	TRBD2	TRBV27	TRBJ2-7	TGTGCCAGCAGGGGGGGTAGCGGGAGGGCGGGCGAGCAGTACTTC	CASRGGSGRAGEQYF
few	-	TRBV6-5	TRBJ2-7	TGTGCCAGCAGCACCACAGGTAGGGCCTACGAGCAGTACTTC	CASSTTGRAYEQYF
-	-	TRBV21-1	TRBJ2-1	TGTGCCAGCATTAGGACAGCCTACAATGAGCAGTTCTTC	CASIRTAYNEQFF
-	-	TRBV7-2	TRBJ2-1	TGTGCCAGCAGCTTAGATCCCCAGGGTTTCTACAATGAGCAGTTCTTC	CASSLDPQGFYNEQFF
-	TRBD1	TRBV29-1	TRBJ1-1	TGCAGCGTTGAGCAGGGACAGGGATTCACTGAAGCTTTCTTT	CSVEQGQGFTEAFF
-	TRBD1	TRBV7-9	TRBJ2-2	TGTGCCAGCAGCCAAAAGACAGGGGAAAACACCGGGGAGCTGTTTTTT	CASSQKTGENTGELFF
-	-	TRBV5-4	TRBJ1-5	TGTGCCAGCAGCTTGGACACCCTCAATCAGCCCCAGCATTTT	CASSLDTLNQPQHF
-	-	TRBV7-2	TRBJ2-7	TGTGCCAGCAGCTTAGCTAGGGGTGAGCAGTACTTC	CASSLARGEQYF
few	-	TRBV28	TRBJ1-2	TGTGCCAGCTCTACAGGGACCTATGGCTACACCTTC	CASSTGTYGYTF
-	TRBD1	TRBV5-1	TRBJ2-5	TGCGCCAGCACCAAGACAGGGACGGGGGAGACCCAGTACTTC	CASTKTGTGETQYF
-	-	TRBV2	TRBJ2-1	TGTGCCAGCACCCCCTCCGGTTACAATGAGCAGTTCTTC	CASTPSGYNEQFF
-	-	TRBV25-1	TRBJ1-2	TGTGCCAGCAGTGAATCCGGGGGGTATGGCTACACCTTC	CASSESGGYGYTF
-	TRBD2	TRBV18	TRBJ2-2	TGTGCCAGCTCACTCCCCCCGGCGGGAGCGCTCGGGGAGCTGTTTTTT	CASSLPPAGALGELFF
once	-	TRBV6-6	TRBJ2-1	TGTGCCAGCAGTTACGTTGGCCTTGAGCAGTTCTTC	CASSYVGLEQFF
-	-	TRBV7-2	TRBJ2-5	TGTGCCAGCAGCCCCCAGGGCGCCAAAGAGACCCAGTACTTC	CASSPQGAKETQYF
few	TRBD2	TRBV6-5	TRBJ2-7	TGTGCCAGCAGTTACTCAGCGGGAGTTCTCTCCTACGAGCAGTACTTC	CASSYSAGVLSYEQYF
-	TRBD2	TRBV7-2	TRBJ2-1	TGTGCCAGCAGCCTGCGGGGGGCCTACAATGAGCAGTTCTTC	CASSLRGAYNEQFF
-	-	TRBV11-2	TRBJ2-5	TGTGCCAGCAGCTTGGGTGGGAGAGAGACCCAGTACTTC	CASSLGGRETQYF
-	-	TRBV18	TRBJ2-7	TGTGCCAGCTCGGCAGGCCAGGGCCCCTACGAGCAGTACTTC	CASSAGQGPYEQYF
-	TRBD2	TRBV2	TRBJ2-1	TGTGCCAGCAGTGAGGGACTAGCGGGTCTTCCCTACAATGAGCAGTTCTTC	CASSEGLAGLPYNEQFF
-	-	TRBV5-5	TRBJ1-1	TGTGCCAGCAGCTTGGGTCGGTATAACACTGAAGCTTTCTTT	CASSLGRYNTEAFF
few	TRBD1	TRBV6-6	TRBJ1-5	TGTGCCAGCAGTTACGGACAGGGGGGCAGGCAGCCCCAGCATTTT	CASSYGQGGRQPQHF
-	TRBD1	TRBV6-5	TRBJ1-6	TGTGCCAGCGCGGGAAGACAGGGAAAGAATTCACCCCTCCACTTT	CASAGRQGKNSPLHF
-	TRBD1	TRBV6-6	TRBJ1-2	TGTGCCAGCAGGCGGACAGGAGCTAACTATGGCTACACCTTC	CASRRTGANYGYTF
-	TRBD2	TRBV11-3	TRBJ2-7	TGTGCCAGCAGCCTGACTAGCCTGAATTCCTACGAGCAGTACTTC	CASSLTSLNSYEQYF